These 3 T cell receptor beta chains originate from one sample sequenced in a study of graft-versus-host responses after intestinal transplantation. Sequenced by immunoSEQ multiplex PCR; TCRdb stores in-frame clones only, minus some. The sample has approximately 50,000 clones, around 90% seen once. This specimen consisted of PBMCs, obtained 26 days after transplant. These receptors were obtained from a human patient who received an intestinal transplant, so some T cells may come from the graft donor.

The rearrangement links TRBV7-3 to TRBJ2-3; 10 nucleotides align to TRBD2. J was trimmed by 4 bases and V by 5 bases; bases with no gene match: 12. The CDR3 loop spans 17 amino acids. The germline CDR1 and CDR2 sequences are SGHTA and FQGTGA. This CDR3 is CASSPLERGGPADTQYF. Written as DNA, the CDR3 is TGTGCCAGCAGCCCCCTAGAGCGGGGGGGCCCCGCAGATACGCAGTATTTT.

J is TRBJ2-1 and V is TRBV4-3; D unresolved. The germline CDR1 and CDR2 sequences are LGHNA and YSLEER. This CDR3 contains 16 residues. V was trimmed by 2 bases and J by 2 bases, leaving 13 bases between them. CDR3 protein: CASSQRPRSAYNEQFF. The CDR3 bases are TGCGCCAGCAGCCAACGACCCAGGTCCGCCTACAATGAGCAGTTCTTC.

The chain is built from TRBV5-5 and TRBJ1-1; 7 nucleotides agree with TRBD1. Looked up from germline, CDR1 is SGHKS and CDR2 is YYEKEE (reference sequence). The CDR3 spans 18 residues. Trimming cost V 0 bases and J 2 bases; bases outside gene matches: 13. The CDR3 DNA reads TGTGCCAGCAGCTTGGCGCATACAGGGGCGACCTTTAACACTGAAGCTTTCTTT. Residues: CASSLAHTGATFNTEAFF.